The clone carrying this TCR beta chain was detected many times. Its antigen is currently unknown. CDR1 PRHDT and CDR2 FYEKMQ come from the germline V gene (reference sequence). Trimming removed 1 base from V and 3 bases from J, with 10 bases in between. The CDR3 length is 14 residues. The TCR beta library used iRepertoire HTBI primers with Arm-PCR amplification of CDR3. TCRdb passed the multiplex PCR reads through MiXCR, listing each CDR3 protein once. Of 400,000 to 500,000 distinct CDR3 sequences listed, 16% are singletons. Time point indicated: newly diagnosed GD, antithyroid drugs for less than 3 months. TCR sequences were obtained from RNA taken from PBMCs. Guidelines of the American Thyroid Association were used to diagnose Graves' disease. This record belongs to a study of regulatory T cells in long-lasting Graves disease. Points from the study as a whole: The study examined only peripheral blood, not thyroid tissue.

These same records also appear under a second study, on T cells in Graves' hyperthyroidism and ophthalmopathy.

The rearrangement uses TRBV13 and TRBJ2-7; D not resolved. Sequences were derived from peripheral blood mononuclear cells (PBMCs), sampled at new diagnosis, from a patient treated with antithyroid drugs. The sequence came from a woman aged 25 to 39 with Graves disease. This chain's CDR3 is CASSLDFLSYEQYF. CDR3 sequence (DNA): TGTGCCAGCAGCTTAGATTTTTTGAGCTACGAGCAGTACTTC.